This TCR beta chain was observed in a study of CD8+ T cells in alopecia areata. About the research overall: People stayed on tofacitinib for 6 to 18 months, then stopped the drug for 6 months.

RNA, once extracted, was reverse transcribed into cDNA for use as the sequencing template. Assay used: immunoSEQ multiplex PCR; TCRdb lists only in-frame clones, some missing. The data show roughly 150,000 clones, with around 87% seen just once and less than 15% held by the top ten. Alopecia areata patients provided lesional scalp punch biopsies and peripheral blood, both collected for the study. This sample comprised CD8+ T cells sorted from blood, obtained at week 0. This receptor was obtained from a human donor with alopecia areata.

CDR3 bases: TGTGCCAGCACCTATACGGGACTAGCGGAAGGGAGGCAAGAGACCCAGTACTTC. Protein product: CASTYTGLAEGRQETQYF. The rearrangement uses TRBV7-8 and TRBJ2-5; TRBD2 agrees at 11 bases. J was trimmed by 2 bases and V by 7 bases; bases with no gene match: 15. CDR1 is SGHVS and CDR2 is FQNEAQ in the germline V gene. CDR3 length: 18 amino acids.